These T cell receptor beta chains were read from a single sample in a study of blood T cell repertoires in COVID-19. Only in-frame clones appear in the TCRdb table, and some are missing; sequencing was by immunoSEQ multiplex PCR. The sample holds approximately 79,000 clones; more than 70% are singletons and the top ten take 9.5% to 15%. Sequencing was performed on peripheral blood. These receptors all come from a man in his forties or fifties with COVID-19, enrolled during active disease. The conserved cysteine and the conserved F or W are not part of the CDR3 here. D genes are given only for firm matches.

j_call d_call v_call cdr3_aa
TRBJ2-7 - TRBV6-5 ASGRGDTAYEQY
TRBJ2-1 TRBD2 TRBV6-1 ASSEGTSGSNEQF
TRBJ2-1 - TRBV2 ASSAPQGNEQF
TRBJ1-5 - TRBV12-3/TRBV12-4 ASRRTDYQPQH
TRBJ2-7 TRBD1 TRBV19 ASTAGTGGHEQY
TRBJ2-1 TRBD2 TRBV7-9 ASRRGTSGSSYNEQF
TRBJ2-5 - TRBV7-9 ASSLAGSQETQY
TRBJ2-7 - TRBV6-5 ASSYGVGGLYYEQY
TRBJ2-7 - TRBV6-5 ASRPLSSYEQY
TRBJ2-1 - TRBV28 ASSNPGYQSNEQF
TRBJ1-1 - TRBV6-6 ASSYGPENTEAF
TRBJ2-2 - TRBV11-2 ASSRRGNTGELF
TRBJ2-2 TRBD1 TRBV11-3 ASSSRGRPGELF
TRBJ2-5 - TRBV20-1 SATTQETQY
TRBJ2-3 - TRBV7-3 ASSLQGTDTQY
TRBJ1-1 TRBD1 TRBV7-9 ASSAWTGPLEAF
TRBJ2-3 TRBD2 TRBV5-1 ASSSSGRTDTQY
TRBJ2-5 - TRBV18 ASSPPTGGRETQY
TRBJ2-5 TRBD1 TRBV27 ASSLDRNRGQETQY
TRBJ2-7 TRBD2 TRBV6-2/TRBV6-3 ASSPWGLAGGSSSYEQY
TRBJ2-2 - TRBV11-2 ASSWDSFTGELF
TRBJ1-2 TRBD1 TRBV19 ASTARDRAGYT
TRBJ2-7 TRBD1 TRBV20-1 SASDRGPAEQY
TRBJ2-7 - TRBV29-1 SVAGPYEQY
TRBJ1-2 - TRBV18 ASHEGGESGYT
TRBJ1-5 - TRBV2 ASSEGGNQPQH
TRBJ1-1 - TRBV5-1 ASSLSGATNTEAF
TRBJ2-7 TRBD1 TRBV10-3 AIRPGQGYYEQY
TRBJ1-5 TRBD1 TRBV6-6 ASEGQGINQPQH
TRBJ2-1 - TRBV2 ASSERGSSYNEQF
TRBJ1-3 TRBD1 TRBV30 AWMGQGALGNTIY
TRBJ1-1 - TRBV6-5 ASRDSENTEAF
TRBJ1-1 - TRBV7-2 ASSLAWTVNTEAF
TRBJ2-5 - TRBV13 ASSLNRFETQY
TRBJ1-2 - TRBV9 ASSVVQGHGYT
TRBJ2-3 - TRBV12-3/TRBV12-4 ASSHSDTQY
TRBJ2-5 TRBD1 TRBV14 ASSQRLRDSSQETQY
TRBJ2-1 - TRBV5-1 ASSPAEPNNEQF
TRBJ2-1 - TRBV10-3 ATRGASHREQF
TRBJ2-7 TRBD1 TRBV6-5 ASTGTVTYEQY
TRBJ1-2 - TRBV6-1 ASSEAMGGNYGYT
TRBJ2-1 TRBD2 TRBV5-1 ASTKAGGPGEQF
TRBJ2-5 TRBD2 TRBV6-5 ASSLAGGPLETQY
TRBJ2-2 - TRBV5-1 ASSLQDTGELF
TRBJ2-5 TRBD2 TRBV9 ASSVAGLVPETQY
TRBJ2-1 TRBD2 TRBV30 AWSLAGDLDEQF
TRBJ1-4 - TRBV5-1 ASSLDPGGNEKLF